This T cell receptor beta chain was identified during a study of brain T cells in children with intractable seizures (dated by TCRdb to the early 2020s). Describing the broader study: Resected brain tissue from about 50 pediatric epilepsy surgery cases was initially screened for immune gene transcripts with a NanoString immunology panel. Of the approximately twelve selected surgery cases, pre-surgery blood was also sequenced for eight, so four had brain tissue only. The research as a whole found: Because pre- and post-surgery blood were sequenced to different depths, clones absent from the pre-surgery sample may reflect undersampling. Viral specificity was inferred only from CDR3 sequence similarity, and patients' HCMV serostatus was unknown.

As for this clone: No cognate antigen has been identified for it. Base qualities are not provided; no much larger clone lies one nucleotide away.

What the time point label conveys for this sample: resected brain tissue, or blood drawn just prior to surgery. Surgery cases with the highest brain T cell transcript signatures were selected for TCR beta chain sequencing of brain tissue and, where available, blood. Patients had been treated with at least one anti-epileptic drug before surgery. TCR-sequenced patients were children with drug-resistant epilepsy due to tuberous sclerosis complex, focal cortical dysplasia, Rasmussen encephalitis or hemimegalencephaly. The blood samples were collected right before the epilepsy surgery. Bulk genomic DNA was isolated from unsorted brain tissue and whole blood using the Monarch genomic DNA purification kit. From the cysteine up to the phenylalanine, the CDR3 has a length of 15 residues. CDR3 DNA is the only sequence kept; it has 45 bases, read in frame from the first base. The germline V gene specifies SGHRS as CDR1 and YFSETQ as CDR2. V drops 1 base and J drops 4 bases, leaving 13 bases in between.

The immunoSEQ assay was used to generate TCR beta chain sequences from genomic DNA. The authors' analysis ran thus. CDR3 sequences that did not begin with the conserved framework cysteine at position 104 were removed by hand. To get clonality, the normalized Shannon's Diversity Index was subtracted from one, giving values from 0 (maximal diversity) to 1 (oligoclonal). Chi-squared comparison-of-proportions tests were used to check whether the frequency of the same CDR3 differed between samples, for example brain versus blood. Public clonotypes were found through immuneACCESS searches, while the VDJdb browser was used to judge similarity to known antiviral clonotypes. TCRdb re-hosts the immuneACCESS table, in-frame sequences only. Its copies lack some clones; in the studies checked, an unresolved V gene accounts for under half of them, and the cause for the rest is not known. The V and J calls and clone size were taken over from that table, and D and trimming were inferred from the DNA. For this sample there are over 95,000 clones; 90% to 95% appear just once. The top ten hold 3.8% of the sample.

This TCR was recovered from a boy in the first two years of life with hemimegalencephaly and intractable seizures. The chain is made from TRBV5-1 and TRBJ2-3, and TRBD2 may be the D gene, going by 6 matching bases. Sequencing was performed on peripheral blood, taken at surgery. The nucleotides are TGCGCCAGCAGCTTGTTCTCGGACTACGCAGATACGCAGTATTTT. Its amino acids are CASSLFSDYADTQYF.